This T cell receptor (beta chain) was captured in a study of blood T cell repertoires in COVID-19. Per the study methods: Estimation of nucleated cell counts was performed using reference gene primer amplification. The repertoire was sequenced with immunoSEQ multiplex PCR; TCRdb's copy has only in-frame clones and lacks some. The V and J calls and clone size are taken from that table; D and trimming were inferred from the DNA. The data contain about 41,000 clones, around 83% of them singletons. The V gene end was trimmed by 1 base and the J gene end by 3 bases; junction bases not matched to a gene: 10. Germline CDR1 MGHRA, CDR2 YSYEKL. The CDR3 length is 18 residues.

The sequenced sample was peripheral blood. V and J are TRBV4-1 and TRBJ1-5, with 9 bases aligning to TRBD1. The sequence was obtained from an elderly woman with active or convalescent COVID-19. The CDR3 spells CASSQVRSGTGHNQPQHF. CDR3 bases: TGCGCCAGCAGCCAAGTAAGGTCTGGGACAGGGCACAATCAGCCCCAGCATTTT.